The 25 T cell receptor beta chains below come from one sample, sequenced in a study of neurological immune-mediated disorders. TCRdb fed the 5' RACE reads into MiXCR, producing one record per CDR3 protein. The sample lists 54,000 or so distinct CDR3 sequences; approximately 4% were seen once. The sample comprised PBMCs. The source is a woman aged 30 to 39 with multiple sclerosis.

In its sample, this clonotype was seen many times. The V and J genes are TRBV10-1 and TRBJ1-5; D is undetermined. The V gene lost 5 bases and the J gene lost 1 base, with 9 bases spanning the gap. Germline lookup yields CDR1 WNHNN and CDR2 SYGVQD (reference sequence). CDR3 length: 14 residues. CDR3 in DNA: TGCGCCAGCAGTCAGAGCGGAAGCAATCAGCCCCAGCATTTT. It encodes CASSQSGSNQPQHF.

The sample holds many counts of this clonotype. The J gene is TRBJ2-7, the V gene TRBV20-1; 7 bases map to TRBD1. CDR3 size: 15 residues. The V segment lost 3 bases and the J segment 2 bases; nucleotides outside the gene matches: 10. In germline, CDR1 is DFQATT, CDR2 SNEGSKA (reference sequence). The CDR3 sequence is CSARDSTGSAYEQYF. The CDR3 nucleotides read TGCAGTGCTAGGGATTCGACAGGGTCCGCCTACGAGCAGTACTTC.

At least ten counts were recorded for this clonotype. The chain couples TRBV10-1 to TRBJ2-3, with unresolved D. Trimming pared 4 bases from V and 0 bases from J, leaving 17 bases between. Germline V gene sequence: CDR1 WNHNN, CDR2 SYGVQD (reference sequence). This CDR3 has 17 residues. The CDR3 DNA sequence: TGCGCCAGCAGTGCGAACCGGGCCCCGCTGAGCACAGATACGCAGTATTTT. This encodes CASSANRAPLSTDTQYF.

This clonotype was counted at least ten times. Written as DNA, the CDR3 is TGTGCCAGCAGCCCTGGCTATGGCTACACCTTC. This translates into CASSPGYGYTF. This chain connects TRBV2 to TRBJ1-2; D gene unclear. This CDR3 is built from 11 residues. Trimming removed 6 bases from V and 4 bases from J, with 6 bases in between. Per germline, CDR1 SNHLY and CDR2 FYNNEI. The full variable domain, in which reference TRBV2 and TRBJ1-2 provide the parts outside the CDR3, is EPEVTQTPSHQVTQMGQEVILRCVPISNHLYFYWYRQILGQKVEFLVSFYNNEISEKSEIFDDQFSVERPDGSNFTLKIRSTKLEDSAMYFCASSPGYGYTFGSGTRLTVV.

This clonotype was picked up many times. The chain combines TRBV6-1 with TRBJ2-7, with D tentatively TRBD2 (6 bases). Trimming stripped 6 bases from V and 0 bases from J, with 9 bases between. Germline-derived CDR1 and CDR2 are MNHNS and SASEGT. The CDR3 length is 13 residues. The CDR3, as DNA: TGTGCCAGCAGAGGAGGGAGCTCCTACGAGCAGTACTTC. This codes for CASRGGSSYEQYF.

This clonotype appeared many times. CDR3 DNA sequence: TGTGCCAGCAGTGGACTACACGAGCAGTACTTC. Residues: CASSGLHEQYF. The J gene is TRBJ2-7, the V gene TRBV12-3 or TRBV12-4; D possibly corresponds to TRBD2 (6 bases). This CDR3 spans 11 amino acids. Trimming pared 5 bases from V and 5 bases from J, leaving 7 bases between.

This clonotype was counted many times. The V gene is TRBV3-1, the J gene TRBJ2-1; TRBD2 agrees at 10 bases. The CDR3 has 17 residues. Trimming removed 0 bases from V and 6 bases from J; junction bases left unmatched: 8. Germline V gene lookup returns CDR1 LGHDT and CDR2 YNNKEL (reference sequence). The CDR3 spells CASSQDRGLAGANEQFF. CDR3 bases: TGTGCCAGCAGCCAAGATCGAGGGCTAGCGGGAGCCAATGAGCAGTTCTTC.

In its sample, this clonotype was seen many times. The chain has TRBV6-6 and TRBJ1-3; no clear D gene. The germline V gene encodes CDR1 MNHNY and CDR2 SVGAGI (reference sequence). The CDR3 is 17 amino acids. V was cut by 7 bases and J by 0 bases, with 19 bases left in between. The CDR3 DNA follows: TGTGCCAGCACCCTACACTTGGGAGGCCCCTCTGGAAACACCATATATTTT. It encodes CASTLHLGGPSGNTIYF.

This clonotype has more than one count but fewer than ten. One base away lies a much larger clone, so this may be a sequencing read error. The rearrangement joins TRBV5-1 to TRBJ2-5, with D unresolved. Trimming pared 4 bases from V and 2 bases from J, leaving 12 bases between. Germline CDR1 and CDR2: SGHRS and YFSETQ. This CDR3 has 14 residues. The CDR3 region is CASSVLGKQETQYF. The CDR3 DNA follows: TGCGCCAGCAGCGTACTCGGAAAGCAAGAGACCCAGTACTTC.

This clonotype has ten or more counts. The V call is TRBV20-1, the J call TRBJ2-5; the D gene is possibly TRBD2 (5 bases). This CDR3 contains 15 residues. Trimming cost V 0 bases and J 1 base, with 12 bases left between them. Germline V gives CDR1 DFQATT, CDR2 SNEGSKA (reference sequence). The CDR3 DNA reads TGCAGTGCTAGAGATAGGAACGAGGGCCAAGAGACCCAGTACTTC. Its translation is CSARDRNEGQETQYF.

This sequence joins TRBV5-1 and TRBJ2-2, with D possibly matching TRBD2 (5 bases). The V gene's germline CDR1 is SGHRS and CDR2 YFSETQ. Trimming shortened V by 3 bases and J by 1 base, and 13 bases separated the two germline ends. The CDR3 contains 16 residues. CDR3 residues: CASSSKAVGNTGELFF. As DNA, the CDR3 is TGCGCCAGCAGCTCGAAAGCGGTGGGGAACACCGGGGAGCTGTTTTTT.

At least ten counts were recorded for this clonotype. The CDR3 sequence is CASSYSPDRGTEAFF. The CDR3 DNA sequence: TGTGCCAGCAGTTACTCGCCCGATCGGGGGACTGAAGCTTTCTTT. The chain couples TRBV6-2 or TRBV6-3 to TRBJ1-1, with TRBD1 as a possible D gene (5 bases). CDR1 and CDR2 (germline): MNHEY, SVGEGT. Trimming cost V 0 bases and J 5 bases, with 13 bases left between them. The CDR3 loop spans 15 amino acids.

To note about this clonotype: A much larger clone lies one base from this, so it may be a read error. For the CDR3, the DNA is TGCGCCAGCAGCTTATTAGGGAAAGAGCAGTACTTC. Its translation is CASSLLGKEQYF. The chain has TRBV5-1 and TRBJ2-7, with D unresolved. CDR1 and CDR2 (germline): SGHRS, YFSETQ. V gave up 2 bases and J gave up 7 bases, with 10 bases separating them. CDR3 length: 12 residues.

Ten or more counts support this clonotype. The chain couples TRBV3-1 to TRBJ1-2, with D unresolved. Germline V gives CDR1 LGHDT, CDR2 YNNKEL (reference sequence). The CDR3 is 14 amino acids. V was pared by 0 bases and J by 5 bases, with 10 bases between. CDR3 sequence (DNA): TGTGCCAGCAGCCAAGAAAGGAGCATATATGGCTACACCTTC. Its translation: CASSQERSIYGYTF.

The table lists this clonotype with many counts. The chain carries TRBV2 and TRBJ2-1; D is undetermined. CDR3 length: 13 amino acids. Trimming cost V 4 bases and J 8 bases, with 12 bases left between them. In germline, CDR1 is SNHLY, CDR2 FYNNEI. This chain's CDR3 is CASSGPLRDEQFF. The DNA of the CDR3 is TGTGCCAGCAGTGGGCCCCTCCGGGATGAGCAGTTCTTC.

This clonotype came up many times. This chain joins TRBV20-1 and TRBJ2-4, with TRBD1 identical over 10 bases. The CDR3 runs 17 residues. Germline V gene data show CDR1 as DFQATT and CDR2 as SNEGSKA (reference sequence). V was clipped by 3 bases and J by 0 bases; unmatched bases: 8. Here the CDR3 reads CSASVPGQGLAKNIQYF. DNA of the CDR3: TGCAGTGCTAGCGTCCCGGGACAGGGGCTAGCCAAAAACATTCAGTACTTC.

The table lists this clonotype with many counts. At one of its ends the junction is not consistent with the germline gene, which may arise from a read error. The rearrangement uses TRBV3-1 and TRBJ1-6; 8 nucleotides agree with TRBD1. From germline, CDR1 is LGHDT and CDR2 YNNKEL (reference sequence). The CDR3 sequence is 16 residues long. The CDR3 sequence is CASTLTGQGEHSPLNF. For the CDR3, the DNA is TGTGCCAGCACCCTCACAGGACAGGGCGAACACTCACCCCTCAACTTT.

In this sample, this clonotype turned up many times. The chain uses TRBV5-6 and TRBJ1-3, with unresolved D. Germline V gene lookup returns CDR1 SGHDT and CDR2 YYEEEE. The CDR3 covers 13 residues. Trimming removed 2 bases from V and 0 bases from J, with 3 bases in between. The CDR3 nucleotides are TGTGCCAGCAGCTTCGCCTCTGGAAACACCATATATTTT. Translating it yields CASSFASGNTIYF.

Many counts were recorded for this clonotype. V usage is TRBV6-6 and J usage is TRBJ2-7; TRBD1 aligns across 7 bases. Germline V lookup: CDR1 MNHNY, CDR2 SVGAGI (reference sequence). The V gene end was trimmed by 0 bases and the J gene end by 7 bases; junction bases not matched to a gene: 12. The length of the CDR3 is 16 residues. DNA of the CDR3: TGTGCCAGCAGTTACTCGAGGGGGCAAGACCCTAAGGAGCAGTACTTC. The encoded protein is CASSYSRGQDPKEQYF.

This clonotype was observed many times. This rearrangement joins TRBV10-3 to TRBJ1-2; 8 bases line up with TRBD1. V trimming: 3 bases; J trimming: 8 bases; junction bases outside the gene matches: 2. CDR3 length: 12 residues. Germline V gene sequence: CDR1 ENHRY, CDR2 SYGVKD. The DNA for the CDR3 is TGTGCCATCAGTGATCCAGGGGGCGGCTACACCTTC. This sequence encodes CAISDPGGGYTF.

This clonotype was counted ten times or more. In DNA, the CDR3 is TGCAGTGCCGATAGCGGGGATAGCTCCTACAATGAGCAGTTCTTC. Translation: CSADSGDSSYNEQFF. The J gene is TRBJ2-1, the V gene TRBV20-1, with TRBD2 identical over 8 bases. The junction had 7 bases not matched to a gene; V was cut back by 6 bases and J by 0 bases. From germline, CDR1 is DFQATT and CDR2 SNEGSKA (reference sequence). The CDR3 runs 15 residues.

The chain combines TRBV7-6 with TRBJ2-2, with D possibly TRBD1 on 5 matching bases. V lost 5 bases, J lost 6 bases, and 10 bases lay in between. The CDR3 is 13 amino acids. CDR1 SGHVS and CDR2 FNYEAQ come from the germline V gene. CDR3 protein: CASSQGNAGELFF. Written as DNA, the CDR3 is TGTGCCAGCAGCCAGGGCAATGCCGGGGAGCTGTTTTTT.

This clonotype was picked up many times. V is TRBV7-2 and J is TRBJ1-1, with 8 bases matching TRBD1. The V gene end was trimmed by 5 bases and the J gene end by 5 bases; junction bases not matched to a gene: 4. This CDR3 contains 13 residues. Germline CDR1 is SGHTA and CDR2 is FQGNSA. The CDR3 here is CASSPDRVTEAFF. The CDR3 DNA follows: TGTGCCAGCAGCCCGGACAGGGTAACTGAAGCTTTCTTT.

This clonotype was counted at least ten times. The junction departs from germline at one end; a sequencing error may be responsible. The V and J genes are TRBV6-5 and TRBJ1-1; D may be TRBD1 (6 bases). The CDR3 consists of 14 residues. The germline CDR1 and CDR2 sequences are MNHEY and SVGAGI. The CDR3 loop reads CASKEGLGGGEAFF. In DNA, the CDR3 is TGTGCAAGCAAGGAGGGTTTAGGGGGGGGCGAAGCTTTCTTT.

This chain uses TRBV7-6 with TRBJ2-1; 12 bases agree with TRBD2. Germline V gene lookup returns CDR1 SGHVS and CDR2 FNYEAQ. The CDR3 covers 14 residues. The junction had 7 bases not matched to a gene; V was cut back by 4 bases and J by 12 bases. Here the CDR3 DNA reads TGTGCCAGCAGCTCACTAGCGGGGGGCCCCCCGCAGTTCTTC. This translates into CASSSLAGGPPQFF.